The following is a T cell receptor (beta chain) sequence with its context. The sample belongs to a study of blood T cell repertoires in COVID-19. Study summary: Nucleic acid was either cDNA or gDNA, and it came from T cells, B-cell-depleted T cells, or PBMCs.

Per the original methods: By means of reference gene primer amplification, nucleated cell counts were estimated. Data came from immunoSEQ multiplex PCR; TCRdb stores just in-frame clones and leaves some out. That table supplies the V and J calls and clone size; D and trimming were determined from the DNA. Among roughly 220,000 clones listed, more than 85% were seen once. CDR3 length: 14 residues. V was shortened by 6 bases and J by 2 bases, with 12 bases between the two germline ends. Germline V gives CDR1 MNHEY, CDR2 SMNVEV (reference sequence). This rearrangement joins TRBV27 to TRBJ2-3; maybe TRBD1 (6 bases). The source is a man in his sixties with acute or convalescent COVID-19. Specimen: peripheral blood. CDR3 protein: CASRQGRDTDTQYF. The CDR3 bases are TGTGCCAGCAGACAGGGTCGGGACACAGATACGCAGTATTTT.